The 12 T cell receptor beta chains presented below share a single source sample, sequenced in a study of T cell repertoires in cytomegalovirus infection (dated by TCRdb to the late 2010s). Sequencing relied on an Illumina HiSeq 1500. Through fastp at Q25 and MiXCR, TCRdb rebuilt clones from the public reads, retaining in-frame beta chains. Merged by CDR3 protein, the rows form single entries marked with the most common genes and DNA. The table for this sample lists approximately 270,000 distinct CDR3 sequences; around 20% of them were counted only once. Of the sample, roughly 19% is held by the ten largest clones. The intended sense of this specimen's treatment or condition label: in vitro stimulation with specific CMV peptide epitopes to enrich CMV-specific T cells. No antigen is known for these receptors. This specimen consisted of cultured PBMCs, obtained from culture after CMV antigen stimulation. These receptors all come from a human donor in good health (CMV status not recorded). Some clones in this sample may be carry-over from other donors' samples.

This clonotype came up a few times. The chain recombines TRBV9 with TRBJ2-3, with no clear D. The CDR3 sequence is 13 residues long. In germline, CDR1 is SGDLS, CDR2 YYNGEE. Trimming left V 3 bases short and J 0 bases short, with 5 bases between. CDR3 DNA sequence: TGTGCCAGCAGCGCGGACAGCACAGATACGCAGTATTTT. It yields the protein CASSADSTDTQYF.

This clonotype appeared many times. The chain carries TRBV7-2 and TRBJ1-6, with 10 positions matching TRBD1. The CDR3 totals 16 residues. V trimming: 1 base; J trimming: 6 bases; junction bases outside the gene matches: 3. Germline lookup yields CDR1 SGHTA and CDR2 FQGNSA. The CDR3 region has the DNA TGTGCCAGCAGCTTAGGGGGGACAGGGGTTAATTCACCCCTCCACTTT. Its translation: CASSLGGTGVNSPLHF.

This clonotype has ten or more counts. The gene calls are TRBV11-3 and TRBJ2-7; D may match TRBD1 or TRBD2 (5 bases each). In germline, CDR1 is SGHNT, CDR2 YENEEA. This CDR3 has 16 residues. Trimming shortened V by 5 bases and J by 6 bases, and 23 bases separated the two germline ends. The CDR3 DNA reads TGTGCCAGCAGCCCGGGGCTCGGTGGGGCGCATTTCGAGCAGTACGTC. Translated: CASSPGLGGAHFEQYV.

Ten or more counts support this clonotype. This chain uses TRBV7-2 with TRBJ1-3; D unresolved. Germline V gene sequence: CDR1 SGHTA, CDR2 FQGNSA. This CDR3 comprises 16 residues. The germline V and J ends were trimmed by 2 bases and 0 bases, with 11 bases remaining between them. CDR3 loop: CASSLKSADSGNTIYF. The CDR3 nucleotides are TGTGCCAGCAGCTTAAAGTCTGCCGACTCTGGAAACACCATATATTTT. The variable domain in full, with the rest retrieved from reference TRBV7-2 and TRBJ1-3, is GAGVSQSPSNKVTEKGKDVELRCDPISGHTALYWYRQSLGQGLEFLIYFQGNSAPDKSGLPSDRFSAERTGGSVSTLTIQRTQQEDSAVYLCASSLKSADSGNTIYFGEGSWLTVV.

Only a few counts were recorded for this clonotype. This chain joins TRBV5-4 and TRBJ1-2; a weak D match, TRBD1 (6 bases). Germline CDR1 and CDR2: SGHNT and YYREEE (reference sequence). The length of the CDR3 is 13 residues. Trimming took 1 base from V and 7 from J, leaving 11 bases between them. Here the CDR3 reads CASSLRGAFGYTF. The CDR3 DNA reads as TGTGCCAGCAGCTTGCGGGGGGCGTTTGGCTACACCTTC.

The rearrangement uses TRBV6-6 and TRBJ2-1, with TRBD2 matching 13 bases. The ends lost 5 bases at V and 8 bases at J; junction bases unmatched: 12. Germline V lookup: CDR1 MNHNY, CDR2 SVGAGI (reference sequence). This CDR3 contains 17 residues. The CDR3 coding sequence is TGTGCCAGCAGTCATACTAGCGGGAGGGCCATCAGGGATGAGCAGTTCTTC. This gives the protein CASSHTSGRAIRDEQFF.

This clonotype showed up many times. V and J are TRBV12-3 or TRBV12-4 and TRBJ2-2; 11 bases are shared with TRBD1. The J segment lost 2 bases and the V segment lost 5 bases, leaving 4 bases of the junction unmatched. The CDR3 length is 16 residues. In DNA, the CDR3 is TGTGCCAGCAGTCTGGACAGGGGGCGAAACACCGGGGAGCTGTTTTTT. As protein: CASSLDRGRNTGELFF.

V usage is TRBV19 and J usage is TRBJ1-1; no definite D call. Trimming removed 6 bases at V and 0 bases at J, with 5 bases between. The CDR3 loop spans 12 amino acids. Germline CDR1 is LNHDA and CDR2 is SQIVND (reference sequence). In DNA form, the CDR3 reads TGTGCCAGTAGGATGGTGAACACTGAAGCTTTCTTT. Residues: CASRMVNTEAFF.

This clonotype was detected many times. The V call is TRBV7-6, the J call TRBJ2-5; TRBD2 matches at 8 bases. CDR1 SGHVS and CDR2 FNYEAQ come from the germline V gene. CDR3 size: 14 residues. V shed 5 bases, J shed 4 bases, and the junction held 6 bases outside the gene matches. The CDR3 loop is CASSRSGRGETQYF. In DNA, the CDR3 is TGTGCCAGCAGCCGCAGCGGGAGAGGAGAGACCCAGTACTTC.

The rearrangement links TRBV20-1 to TRBJ1-5; 7 bases map to TRBD1. J was trimmed by 6 bases and V by 4 bases; bases with no gene match: 6. This CDR3 spans 13 amino acids. The germline gives CDR1 DFQATT, CDR2 SNEGSKA (reference sequence). The CDR3 here is CSAIRQGAQPQHF. The DNA of the CDR3 is TGCAGTGCTATTAGACAGGGAGCTCAGCCCCAGCATTTT.

V usage is TRBV10-3 and J usage is TRBJ2-5; possibly TRBD2 for D (6 bases). Trimming left V 6 bases short and J 0 bases short, with 8 bases between. The V gene's germline CDR1 is ENHRY and CDR2 SYGVKD. The CDR3 sequence is 13 residues long. The CDR3: CAIRGGNQETQYF. For the CDR3, the DNA is TGTGCCATCAGGGGCGGGAACCAAGAGACCCAGTACTTC.

The gene calls are TRBV6-2 or TRBV6-3 and TRBJ1-6; D unresolved. The germline gives CDR1 MNHEY, CDR2 SVGEGT. This CDR3 is built from 14 residues. V lost 4 bases to trimming and J lost 8 bases, with 12 bases between them. The CDR3 loop reads CASSFGSLDSPLHF. The CDR3 coding sequence is TGTGCCAGCAGTTTCGGTTCTTTGGATTCACCCCTCCACTTT.